This is a list of T cell receptor beta chains from one sample in a study of graft-versus-host responses after intestinal transplantation. Method: immunoSEQ multiplex PCR; TCRdb's copy keeps in-frame clones and lacks some. The repertoire includes about 29,000 clones, approximately 80% of them detected once, and approximately 2.8% sits in the top ten. The sequencing used ileum tissue, collected 98 days after intestinal transplantation. These receptors were taken from a human patient who received an intestinal transplant, so some T cells may come from the graft donor. The CDR3 runs from the conserved cysteine through the conserved F or W. Fields, in order: D gene, CDR3 length, J gene, clone size, V gene, CDR3 protein, CDR3 DNA. A D gene is named only where the DNA matches it firmly. Clone size is not always given. Where it is, it says once, few, many or a class for expanded clones.

>TRBD2|16|TRBJ2-5|-|TRBV5-1
CASSYETSVPTGAQYF
TGCGCCAGCAGCTACGAGACTAGCGTCCCAACCGGGGCCCAGTACTTC
>TRBD1|14|TRBJ2-1|medium-sized|TRBV9
CASRRDRDSDEQFF
TGTGCCAGCAGGCGGGACAGGGATTCTGATGAGCAGTTCTTC
>TRBD1|13|TRBJ1-2|-|TRBV5-1
CASRTGAPDGYTF
TGCGCCAGCAGGACAGGGGCCCCCGATGGCTACACCTTC
>-|13|TRBJ1-2|-|TRBV4-3
CASSQAGGYGYTF
TGCGCCAGCAGCCAAGCAGGAGGATATGGCTACACCTTC
>TRBD2|15|TRBJ2-1|-|TRBV27
CASSPGTSGHNEQFF
TGTGCCAGCAGCCCCGGGACTAGTGGGCACAATGAGCAGTTCTTC
>TRBD2|18|TRBJ2-5|-|TRBV5-1
CASSPGVLAGEYQETQYF
TGCGCCAGCAGCCCTGGGGTCCTAGCGGGGGAGTACCAAGAGACCCAGTACTTC
>TRBD1|17|TRBJ2-1|-|TRBV5-4
CASSLENPGTGEGEQFF
TGTGCCAGCAGCTTGGAAAACCCCGGGACAGGGGAAGGTGAGCAGTTCTTC
>TRBD1|17|TRBJ2-7|-|TRBV4-2
CASSQGIRAGGFDEQYF
TGTGCCAGCAGCCAAGGAATTCGAGCAGGGGGCTTCGACGAGCAGTACTTC
>-|17|TRBJ2-7|once|TRBV28
CASSLRVGQGSSYEQYF
TGTGCCAGCAGTCTCCGGGTGGGCCAGGGCAGCTCCTACGAGCAGTACTTC
>-|13|TRBJ2-5|once|TRBV5-1
CASSRISLETQYF
TGCGCCAGCAGCCGCATTAGCTTAGAGACCCAGTACTTC
>-|15|TRBJ2-2|-|TRBV12-5
CASGFSGGGTGELFF
TGTGCTAGTGGTTTCTCAGGGGGAGGCACCGGGGAGCTGTTTTTT
>TRBD1|13|TRBJ2-1|-|TRBV2
CARHRDRYNEQFF
TGTGCCAGGCACCGGGACAGATACAATGAGCAGTTCTTC
>TRBD1|14|TRBJ1-3|-|TRBV30
CACIDRGAGNTIYF
TGTGCCTGTATCGACAGGGGGGCTGGAAACACCATATATTTT
>-|17|TRBJ2-7|-|TRBV14
CASSHPLGASTAYEQYF
TGTGCCAGCAGCCATCCCTTGGGAGCGTCCACCGCCTACGAGCAGTACTTC
>TRBD2|17|TRBJ2-3|-|TRBV19
CASSVTSGGALTDTQYF
TGTGCCAGTAGTGTGACTAGCGGGGGGGCCTTAACAGATACGCAGTATTTT
>-|15|TRBJ2-3|-|TRBV27
CASSDGTWGTDTQYF
TGTGCCAGCAGCGACGGGACTTGGGGCACAGATACGCAGTATTTT
>TRBD2|16|TRBJ2-1|-|TRBV29-1
CSVEGEGGTGNNEQFF
TGCAGCGTTGAAGGGGAGGGAGGGACGGGGAACAATGAGCAGTTCTTC
>-|9|TRBJ1-1|-|TRBV7-9
CAGDTEAFF
TGTGCCGGGGACACTGAAGCTTTCTTT
>-|14|TRBJ1-4|-|TRBV7-6
CASSLGQSNEKLFF
TGTGCCAGCAGCTTAGGGCAGTCTAATGAAAAACTGTTTTTT
>-|15|TRBJ1-1|-|TRBV9
CASSVIGRGGDEAFF
TGTGCCAGCAGCGTAATCGGGCGGGGAGGGGATGAAGCTTTCTTT
>-|13|TRBJ1-1|-|TRBV5-1
CASSLEQNTEAFF
TGCGCCAGCAGCTTGGAACAGAACACTGAAGCTTTCTTT
>TRBD2|15|TRBJ2-5|-|TRBV5-1
CASSPVPGGSETQYF
TGCGCCAGCAGCCCCGTACCGGGGGGATCAGAGACCCAGTACTTC
>-|14|TRBJ2-2|-|TRBV5-1
CASSWIGVTGELFF
TGCGCCAGCAGCTGGATTGGGGTGACCGGGGAGCTGTTTTTT
>TRBD2|16|TRBJ2-5|-|TRBV11-3
CASSPGTSGGQETQYF
TGTGCCAGCAGCCCGGGGACTAGCGGGGGACAAGAGACCCAGTACTTC
>TRBD1|14|TRBJ2-7|-|TRBV6-1
CASSLTGVDGEQYF
TGTGCCAGCAGTCTTACAGGGGTGGATGGCGAGCAGTACTTC
>-|11|TRBJ2-7|-|TRBV6-6
CASGPKNEQYF
TGTGCCAGCGGCCCGAAGAACGAGCAGTACTTC
>TRBD2|20|TRBJ2-5|few|TRBV7-8
CASSLPRGASGEAKQETQYF
TGTGCCAGCAGCTTACCCCGAGGGGCCAGCGGGGAGGCAAAACAAGAGACCCAGTACTTC
>-|13|TRBJ2-2|few|TRBV18
CASSPRNTGELFF
TGTGCCAGCTCACCACGGAACACCGGGGAGCTGTTTTTT